This T cell receptor beta chain comes out of a study of blood T cell repertoires in COVID-19 (dated by TCRdb to about 2020). Turning to the overall study: Samples covering the acute and convalescent phases of COVID-19 were provided by collaborators in the United States, Italy and Spain. The material from the prospective study consisted of cDNA or gDNA derived from T cells, B-cell-depleted T cells, or PBMCs. The dataset comprised deeply sampled blood TCRbeta repertoires from subjects exposed to, actively infected with, or recovered from COVID-19. A freely available public database, intended as a resource for researchers studying the immune response to SARS-CoV-2, is where the repertoires were released. The samples were drawn from the first 160 participants of the ongoing ImmuneRACE study and from 1,254 subjects provided by 6 global collaborators. Nearly every sample came with metadata listing a de-identified subject ID, COVID-19 status, age in years and sex. Where available, HLA class I and class II types were obtained from metadata supplied by the sample provider rather than from assay-based typing.

On this clone: It lacks a known antigen. Base qualities were left out, and no much larger clone turns up one base away.

The immunoSEQ Assay, a bias-controlled multiplex PCR, was used to amplify TCRbeta CDR3 regions from genomic DNA. As for the original processing: Nucleated cell counts per sample were estimated from amplification of reference gene primers within the assay. Sequence reads were collapsed and filtered to measure the absolute abundance of every unique TCRbeta CDR3 rearrangement. For each sample, productive Simpson clonality was calculated as the square root of Simpson's diversity index across productive rearrangements. TCRdb limited this immuneACCESS table to in-frame rearrangements with V and J called. A share of clones is missing; checked studies link under half to unresolved V genes, and the rest is unexplained. Clonal size and the V and J genes are those of that table, whereas D and trimming came from the DNA. The sample table contains roughly 230,000 clones; only one count was recorded for 65% to 85% of them. The top ten constitute about 4.2% of the sample.

From the cysteine through the phenylalanine, the CDR3 covers 12 amino acids. Only the CDR3 portion is preserved as DNA: 36 bases, with reading frame beginning at the first base. CDR1 and CDR2, per the germline V gene (reference sequence), are MNHNY and SVGAGI. V is shortened by 6 bases, J by 6 bases, and the region joining them spans 11 bases. The research as a whole found: The quantity of clinical and demographic metadata differed by source and by participant and was supplied without curation.

Collaborating institutions collected whole blood in K2EDTA tubes following their own protocols. For TCRbeta analysis, collaborators shipped samples as frozen whole blood, isolated PBMCs, or DNA extracted from either of those sample types. The chain joins TRBV6-6 to TRBJ1-1; the D gene is perhaps TRBD1, on 5 matching bases. Material: peripheral blood. The sequence was obtained from a man between 50 and 59 years old with active or convalescent COVID-19. CDR3 reads: CASRPDSSEAFF. The nucleotide sequence reads as follows: TGTGCCAGCAGGCCCGACAGCTCTGAAGCTTTCTTT.